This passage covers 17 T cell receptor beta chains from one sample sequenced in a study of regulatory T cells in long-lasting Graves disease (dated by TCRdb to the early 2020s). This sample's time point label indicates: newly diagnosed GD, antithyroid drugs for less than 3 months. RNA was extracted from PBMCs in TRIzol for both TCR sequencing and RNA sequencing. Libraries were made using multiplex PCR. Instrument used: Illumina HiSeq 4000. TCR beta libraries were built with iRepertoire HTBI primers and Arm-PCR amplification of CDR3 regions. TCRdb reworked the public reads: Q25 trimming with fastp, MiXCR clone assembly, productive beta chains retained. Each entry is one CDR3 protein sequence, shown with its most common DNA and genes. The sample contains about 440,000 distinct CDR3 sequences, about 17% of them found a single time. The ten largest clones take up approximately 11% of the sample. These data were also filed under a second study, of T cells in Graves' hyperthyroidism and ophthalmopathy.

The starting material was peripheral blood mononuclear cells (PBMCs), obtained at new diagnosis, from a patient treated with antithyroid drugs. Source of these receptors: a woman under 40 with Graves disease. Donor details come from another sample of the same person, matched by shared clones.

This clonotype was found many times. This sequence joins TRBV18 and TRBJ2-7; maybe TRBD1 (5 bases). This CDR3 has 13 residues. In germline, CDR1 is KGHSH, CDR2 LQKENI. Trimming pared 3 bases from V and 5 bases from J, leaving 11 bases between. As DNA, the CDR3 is TGTGCCAGCTCACCGGGGCCCCGGGACGAGCAGTACTTC. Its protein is CASSPGPRDEQYF.

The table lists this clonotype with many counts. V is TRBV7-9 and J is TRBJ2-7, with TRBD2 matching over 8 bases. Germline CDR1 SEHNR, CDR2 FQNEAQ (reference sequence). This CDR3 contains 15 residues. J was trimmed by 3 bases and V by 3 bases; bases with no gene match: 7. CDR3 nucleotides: TGTGCCAGCAGCTTTACGGGAGGGCCTATCTACGAGCAGTACTTC. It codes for CASSFTGGPIYEQYF.

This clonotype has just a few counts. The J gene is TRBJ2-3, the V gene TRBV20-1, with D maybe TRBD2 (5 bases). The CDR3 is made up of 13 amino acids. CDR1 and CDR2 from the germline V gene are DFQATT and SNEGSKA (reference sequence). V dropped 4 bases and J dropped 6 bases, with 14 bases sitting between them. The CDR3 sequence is CSAKLLALDTQYF. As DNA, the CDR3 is TGCAGTGCTAAGCTTCTAGCTCTGGATACGCAGTATTTT.

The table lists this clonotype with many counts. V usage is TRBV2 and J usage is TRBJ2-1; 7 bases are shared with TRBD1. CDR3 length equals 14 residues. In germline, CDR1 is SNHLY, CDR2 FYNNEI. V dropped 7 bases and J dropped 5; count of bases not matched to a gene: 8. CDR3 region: CASIEGTANNEQFF. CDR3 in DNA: TGTGCCAGCATAGAAGGGACAGCCAACAATGAGCAGTTCTTC.

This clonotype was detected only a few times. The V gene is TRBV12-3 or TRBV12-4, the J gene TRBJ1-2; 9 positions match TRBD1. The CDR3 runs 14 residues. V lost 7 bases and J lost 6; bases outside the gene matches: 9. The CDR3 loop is CASTLGDRVDGYTF. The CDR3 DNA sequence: TGTGCCAGCACCCTGGGGGACAGGGTCGATGGCTACACCTTC.

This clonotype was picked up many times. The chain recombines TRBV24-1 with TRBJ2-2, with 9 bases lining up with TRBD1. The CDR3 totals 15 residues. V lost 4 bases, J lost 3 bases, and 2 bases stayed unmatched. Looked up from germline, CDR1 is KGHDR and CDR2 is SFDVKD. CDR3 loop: CATSERTGDTGELFF. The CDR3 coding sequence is TGTGCCACCAGTGAAAGGACAGGGGACACCGGGGAGCTGTTTTTT.

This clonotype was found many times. The DNA for the CDR3 is TGTGCCAGCAATACAGTAAACTCCTACAATGAGCAGTTCTTC. It specifies CASNTVNSYNEQFF. The chain carries TRBV6-1 and TRBJ2-1; D unresolved. V lost 7 bases and J lost 0, with 10 bases in between. The CDR3 runs 14 residues. From germline, CDR1 is MNHNS and CDR2 SASEGT.

The CDR3 nucleotides are TGTGCCAGCAGCGTAGGGCAGGGGGCGGGCACTGAAGCTTTCTTT. Translating gives CASSVGQGAGTEAFF. The chain uses TRBV9 and TRBJ1-1; TRBD1 agrees at 8 bases. The CDR3 contains 15 residues. Trimming at V came to 0 bases and at J to 4 bases, leaving 5 bases not matched to a gene. Germline loops: CDR1 SGDLS, CDR2 YYNGEE.

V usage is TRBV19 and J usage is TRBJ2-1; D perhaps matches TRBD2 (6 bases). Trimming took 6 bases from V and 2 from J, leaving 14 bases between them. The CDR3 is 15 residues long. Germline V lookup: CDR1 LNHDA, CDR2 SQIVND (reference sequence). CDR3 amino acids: CASSSSETTYNEQFF. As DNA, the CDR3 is TGTGCCAGTAGCTCTAGCGAGACCACCTACAATGAGCAGTTCTTC.

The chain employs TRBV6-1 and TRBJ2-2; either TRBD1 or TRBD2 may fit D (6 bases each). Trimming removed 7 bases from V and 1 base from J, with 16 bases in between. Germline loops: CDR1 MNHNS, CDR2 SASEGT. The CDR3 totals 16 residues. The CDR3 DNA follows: TGTGCCAGCACCCTAAGGAGGGGACAGAACACCGGGGAGCTGTTTTTT. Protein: CASTLRRGQNTGELFF.

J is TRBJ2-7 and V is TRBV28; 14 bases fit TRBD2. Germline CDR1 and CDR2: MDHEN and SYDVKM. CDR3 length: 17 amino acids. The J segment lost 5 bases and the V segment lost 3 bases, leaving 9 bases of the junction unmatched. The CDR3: CASSLTSGRASNNEQYF. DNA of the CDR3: TGTGCCAGCAGTTTGACTAGCGGGAGGGCCTCGAACAACGAGCAGTACTTC.

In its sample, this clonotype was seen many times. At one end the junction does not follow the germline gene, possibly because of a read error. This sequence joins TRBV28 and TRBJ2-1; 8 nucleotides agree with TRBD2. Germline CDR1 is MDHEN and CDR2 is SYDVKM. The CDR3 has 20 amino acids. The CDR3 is CASSLLRSAGGEHSCNEQFF. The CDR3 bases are TGTGCCAGCAGTTTATTACGGTCGGCGGGAGGAGAACACTCCTGCAATGAGCAGTTCTTC.

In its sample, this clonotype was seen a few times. This CDR3 is CSASSADEQFF. The CDR3 DNA follows: TGCAGTGCTAGTTCCGCGGATGAGCAGTTCTTC. The chain combines TRBV20-1 with TRBJ2-1; D is uncertain. The CDR3 has 11 residues. The V gene lost 3 bases and the J gene lost 8 bases, with 8 bases spanning the gap. CDR1 is DFQATT and CDR2 is SNEGSKA in the germline V gene (reference sequence).

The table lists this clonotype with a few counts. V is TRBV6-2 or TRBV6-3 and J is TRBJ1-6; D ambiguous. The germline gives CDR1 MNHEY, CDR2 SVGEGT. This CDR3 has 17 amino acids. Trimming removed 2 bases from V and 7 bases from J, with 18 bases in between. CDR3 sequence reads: CASSYRAQFGKNSPLHF. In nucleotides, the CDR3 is TGTGCCAGCAGTTACCGGGCCCAATTCGGAAAGAATTCACCCCTCCACTTT.

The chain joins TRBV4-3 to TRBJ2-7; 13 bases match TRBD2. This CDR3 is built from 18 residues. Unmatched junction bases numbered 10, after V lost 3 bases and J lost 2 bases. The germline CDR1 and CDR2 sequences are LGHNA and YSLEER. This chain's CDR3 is CASSQELAGGPGTYEQYF. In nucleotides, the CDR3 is TGCGCCAGCAGCCAGGAACTAGCGGGAGGGCCTGGTACCTACGAGCAGTACTTC.

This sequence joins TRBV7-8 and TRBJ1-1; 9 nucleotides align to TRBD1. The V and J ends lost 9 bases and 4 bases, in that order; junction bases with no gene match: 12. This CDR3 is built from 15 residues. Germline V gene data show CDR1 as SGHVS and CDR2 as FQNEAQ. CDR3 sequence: CASQTLGQGTTEAFF. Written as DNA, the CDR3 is TGTGCCAGTCAGACCTTGGGACAGGGCACCACTGAAGCTTTCTTT.

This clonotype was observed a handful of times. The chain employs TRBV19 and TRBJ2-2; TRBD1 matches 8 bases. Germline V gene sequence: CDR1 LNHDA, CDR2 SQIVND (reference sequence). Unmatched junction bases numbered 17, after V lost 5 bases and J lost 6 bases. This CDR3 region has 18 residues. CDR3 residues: CASSQPGSGGSVAGELFF. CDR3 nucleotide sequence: TGTGCCAGTAGTCAACCGGGGTCAGGGGGCTCAGTAGCCGGGGAGCTGTTTTTT. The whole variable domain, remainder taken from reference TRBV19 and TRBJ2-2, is DGGITQSPKYLFRKEGQNVTLSCEQNLNHDAMYWYRQDPGQGLRLIYYSQIVNDFQKGDIAEGYSVSREKKESFPLTVTSAQKNPTAFYLCASSQPGSGGSVAGELFFGEGSRLTVL.